The 23 T cell receptor beta chains given below trace back to one sample, sequenced in a study of CD8+ T cells in alopecia areata. Sorting of pooled cutaneous lymph node cells used CD4, CD8alpha, NKG2D, NKG2ACE and other markers. Isolated RNA was reverse transcribed into cDNA used as the sequencing template. Sequencing was performed with immunoSEQ multiplex PCR; in TCRdb, only in-frame clones are kept and a portion is missing. Recorded here are around 290,000 clones, with no singletons, and the ten leading clones hold around 1.2%. Sequencing input: CD4+ T cells sorted from a lymph node. The receptors derive from a C3H/HeJ mouse with alopecia areata. This mouse strain has H2-k as its MHC haplotype.

Ten or more counts support this clone. Mouse names are used for the genes. The CDR3 end is not reached by the read, which stops 4 residues before it; the germline J gene fills it in. Other DNA sequences in this sample translate to the same CDR3. This rearrangement joins TRBV13-1 to TRBJ2-1, with TRBD2 identical over 12 bases. The CDR3 is 15 residues long. Germline CDR1 is NSHNY and CDR2 is SYGAGN. The V segment lost 2 bases and the J segment 3 bases; nucleotides outside the gene matches: 0. CDR3 sequence reads: CASSEGLGGYAEQFF. The DNA read from the CDR3 is TGTGCCAGCAGTGAGGGACTGGGGGGCTATGCT.

The sample holds a few counts of this clone. Mouse names are used for the genes. Partial CDR3 DNA: TGTGCCAGCAGCCGGACTGGGGGGGCGGTCGGTGCAGAA. It codes for CASSRTGGAVGAE. The full CDR3 protein is CASSRTGGAVGAETLYF. The rearrangement links TRBV19 to TRBJ2-3, with TRBD2 matching 13 bases. The read ends 4 residues shy of where the CDR3 ends; the end is completed using the germline J gene. V lost 5 bases to trimming and J lost 1 base; unmatched junction nucleotides: 7. Germline V gene lookup returns CDR1 FNHDT and CDR2 SITEND (reference sequence). The CDR3 spans 17 residues.

The table lists this clone with a few counts. Each gene name is a mouse one. Coverage ceases 4 residues before the CDR3 finishes, and the germline J gene fills in the end. Different DNA sequences within this sample yield the same CDR3. The V call is TRBV13-1, the J call TRBJ1-2, with D perhaps matching TRBD1 (5 bases). The ends were cut back, 0 bases at V and 0 bases at J, with 9 bases in the middle. Germline-derived CDR1 and CDR2 are NSHNY and SYGAGN. This CDR3 has 15 residues. The part of the CDR3 DNA that was read is TGTGCCAGCAGTGATGCAGGGCAAACAAACTCC. It translates to CASSDAGQTNS. In full, the CDR3 is CASSDAGQTNSDYTF.

There are many counts of this clone. All gene names here are mouse names. The CDR3 extends 4 residues past the end of the read, so its final part is completed from the germline J gene. The V and J genes are TRBV13-1 and TRBJ2-1; tentative D call: TRBD1 (6 bases). The CDR3 runs to 13 residues. Trimming removed 4 bases from V and 3 bases from J, with 8 bases in between. The germline V gene has CDR1 NSHNY and CDR2 SYGAGN. CDR3 DNA, as far as it was read: TGTGCCAGCAGTAGGGGGTTCTATGCT. This gives the protein CASSRGFYA. The complete CDR3 sequence is CASSRGFYAEQFF.

As for this clone: Gene names follow the mouse nomenclature. Sequencing ends 4 residues short of the CDR3 end; the germline J gene provides the rest. The rearrangement uses TRBV31 and TRBJ2-2; D tentatively reads TRBD1 or TRBD2 (6 bases each). V gave up 0 bases and J gave up 4 bases, with 12 bases separating them. The CDR3 consists of 15 residues. CDR1 and CDR2 from the germline V gene are GKSSPN and SITVG. CDR3 amino acids: CAWSLGARATGQLYF. The covered CDR3 bases are TGTGCCTGGAGTCTGGGGGCGCGTGCCACCGGG.

Comment on this clone: The gene symbols are mouse symbols. The CDR3 end falls 3 residues outside the read, so it is completed with the germline J gene. The genes are TRBV13-1 and TRBJ1-6; 8 nucleotides line up with TRBD1. TRBJ1-6 is filed as an ORF, its function uncertain. V was clipped by 3 bases and J by 0 bases; unmatched bases: 2. Germline V CDR1 and CDR2: NSHNY, SYGAGN. The length of the CDR3 is 16 residues. Incomplete CDR3 DNA: TGTGCCAGCAGTGTGGACAGGGATTCCTATAATTCGCCC. As protein: CASSVDRDSYNSP. The whole CDR3 protein reads CASSVDRDSYNSPLYF.

This clone was observed a few times. Mouse germline and gene names are used. From the germline J gene comes the end of the CDR3, since the read stops 4 residues before it. The rearrangement joins TRBV5 to TRBJ1-2; 10 nucleotides line up with TRBD1. J gave up 3 bases and V 4 bases, and 5 bases lay outside the gene matches. Germline V gene data show CDR1 as LGHNA and CDR2 as YNLKQL (reference sequence). This CDR3 is 15 amino acids long. CDR3 amino acids: CASSPAGTGDSDYTF. The covered CDR3 bases are TGTGCCAGCAGCCCAGCCGGGACAGGGGACTCC.

This clone was picked up a small number of times. Mouse gene names and germline throughout. The CDR3 end is not reached by the read, which stops 4 residues before it; the germline J gene fills it in. The chain carries TRBV13-1 and TRBJ1-2; 12 bases fit TRBD1. This CDR3 is 15 amino acids long. Germline V gene data show CDR1 as NSHNY and CDR2 as SYGAGN. The CDR3 sequence is CASSDAGQGAPDYTF. The covered CDR3 bases are TGTGCCAGCAGTGATGCGGGACAGGGGGCCCCC.

This clone was seen only a few times. Gene labels here are mouse ones. The sequenced part of the CDR3 DNA is TGCACCTGCAGTGTCCGGGACAAATATGCT. This codes for CTCSVRDKYA. The CDR3 as a whole reads CTCSVRDKYAEQFF. The chain uses TRBV1 and TRBJ2-1, with D tentatively TRBD1 (6 bases). The read gets to within 4 residues of the CDR3 end, and the germline J gene fills in the rest. V was clipped by 4 bases and J by 4 bases, with 11 bases between them. The CDR3 consists of 14 residues. Per germline, CDR1 NSQYPW and CDR2 LRSPGD (reference sequence).

This clone was counted a few times. These gene names are mouse names. The CDR3 end falls 4 residues outside the read, so it is completed with the germline J gene. The V call is TRBV1, the J call TRBJ2-7; D is undetermined. Per the germline V gene, CDR1 is NSQYPW and CDR2 is LRSPGD (reference sequence). The CDR3 length is 14 residues. The CDR3 spells CTCSADPAENEQYF. The covered CDR3 bases are TGCACCTGCAGTGCAGATCCCGCAGAGAAT.

Concerning this clone: The gene names given are mouse names. Read coverage stops 4 residues before the CDR3 terminus; the germline J gene supplies the remainder. The genes are TRBV31 and TRBJ1-2; 7 bases are a match to TRBD1. V lost 1 base to trimming and J lost 0 bases; unmatched junction nucleotides: 2. The CDR3 covers 14 residues. Germline V lookup: CDR1 GKSSPN, CDR2 SITVG. The sequenced CDR3 bases are TGTGCCTGGAGTCGGGACAGCCCAAACTCC. As protein: CAWSRDSPNS. In full, the CDR3 is CAWSRDSPNSDYTF.

With respect to this clone: The genes and germline here are from mouse. The read comes to an end 4 residues before the CDR3 does, leaving the germline J gene to fill in the end. Other DNA sequences in the same sample also yield this CDR3. V usage is TRBV13-2 and J usage is TRBJ2-1; TRBD2 matches 13 bases. CDR1 is NNHNN, CDR2 SYGAGS, per germline (reference sequence). CDR3 size: 16 residues. V shed 2 bases and J 1 base; nucleotides not matched to a gene: 0. The CDR3 bases that were read are TGTGCCAGCGGTGAGGGACTGGGGGGGAACTATGCT. Protein: CASGEGLGGNYA. The full CDR3 protein is CASGEGLGGNYAEQFF.

Concerning this clone: Mouse gene names and germline throughout. The read gets to within 4 residues of the CDR3 end, and the germline J gene fills in the rest. Different DNA sequences within this sample yield the same CDR3. The genes are TRBV13-1 and TRBJ2-3; 9 bases fit TRBD2. V was clipped by 3 bases and J by 0 bases; unmatched bases: 5. The CDR3 has 16 amino acids. CDR1 is NSHNY, CDR2 SYGAGN, per germline. The sequenced part of the CDR3 DNA is TGTGCCAGCAGTGGCGACTGGGGGACTAGTGCAGAA. It translates to CASSGDWGTSAE. The whole CDR3 protein is CASSGDWGTSAETLYF.

Points on this clone: The listed genes are named as in mouse. The CDR3 end lies 4 residues beyond the end of the read and is filled in from the germline J gene. Other DNA sequences in this sample translate to the same CDR3. This chain uses TRBV31 with TRBJ2-4; 8 bases match TRBD2. The V and J ends lost 0 bases and 0 bases, in that order; junction bases with no gene match: 2. Germline values: CDR1 GKSSPN, CDR2 SITVG. The CDR3 runs 15 residues. The chain's CDR3 is CAWSLGGPSQNTLYF. CDR3 bases read: TGTGCCTGGAGTCTGGGGGGGCCTAGTCAAAAC.

This clone has a handful of counts. The gene names here belong to mouse. The read gets to within 4 residues of the CDR3 end, and the germline J gene fills in the rest. The same CDR3 also results from other DNA sequences found in this sample. This chain joins TRBV31 and TRBJ1-2, with 8 bases aligning to TRBD1. This CDR3 contains 14 residues. Losses at the gene ends were 1 base for V and 0 bases for J; bases not matched to a gene: 1. Germline CDR1 reads GKSSPN; CDR2 reads SITVG. CDR3 sequence: CAWSPGQANSDYTF. CDR3 DNA, as far as it was read: TGTGCCTGGAGTCCGGGACAGGCAAACTCC. The entire variable domain, with the rest obtained from reference TRBV31 and TRBJ1-2, is as follows: AQTIHQWPVAEIKAVGSPLSLGCTIKGKSSPNLYWYWQATGGTLQQLFYSITVGQVESVVQLNLSASRPKDDQFILSTEKLLLSHSGFYLCAWSPGQANSDYTFGSGTRLLVI.

This clone was observed a handful of times. Gene names and germline match the mouse. The CDR3 extends 4 residues past the end of the read, so its final part is completed from the germline J gene. The chain employs TRBV1 and TRBJ1-1; TRBD1 is a possible D gene (6 bases). The germline CDR1 and CDR2 sequences are NSQYPW and LRSPGD (reference sequence). The CDR3 totals 16 residues. V lost 0 bases, J lost 0 bases, and 11 bases lay in between. CDR3 DNA, as far as it was read: TGCACCTGCAGTGCAGAGGCGGGACAAGCAAACACA. Translated, it gives CTCSAEAGQANT. The full CDR3 is CTCSAEAGQANTEVFF.

A word on this clone: Mouse gene names and germline throughout. The CDR3 protein is CASSRGLGGREAEQFF. CDR3 DNA (partial): TGTGCCAGCAGTAGGGGACTGGGGGGGCGCGAAGCT. The chain employs TRBV19 and TRBJ2-1, with TRBD2 matching 14 bases. The CDR3 extends 4 residues past the end of the read, so its final part is completed from the germline J gene. Germline loops: CDR1 FNHDT, CDR2 SITEND (reference sequence). This CDR3 has 16 residues.

This clone turned up a few times. The genes and germline here are from mouse. The missing CDR3 end, 4 residues past where the read stops, is filled in from the germline J gene. The chain combines TRBV5 with TRBJ2-1, with 7 bases that match TRBD2. With V trimmed by 4 bases and J by 2 bases, 2 bases remained unmatched. Per germline, CDR1 LGHNA and CDR2 YNLKQL (reference sequence). The CDR3 length is 14 residues. CDR3 protein: CASSRTGDYAEQFF. The DNA read from the CDR3 is TGTGCCAGCAGCCGCACTGGGGACTATGCT.

This clone came up many times. The genes and germline here are from mouse. The missing CDR3 end, 4 residues past where the read stops, is filled in from the germline J gene. The chain recombines TRBV1 with TRBJ1-2, with D unclear. CDR1 is NSQYPW, CDR2 LRSPGD, per germline (reference sequence). Trimming stripped 0 bases from V and 3 bases from J, with 5 bases between. CDR3 length: 13 residues. CDR3 residues: CTCSADGDSDYTF. The part of the CDR3 DNA that was read is TGCACCTGCAGTGCAGATGGGGACTCC. The whole variable domain, remainder taken from reference TRBV1 and TRBJ1-2, is VTLLEQNPRWRLVPRGQAVNLRCILKNSQYPWMSWYQQDLQKQLQWLFTLRSPGDKEVKSLPGADYLATRVTDTELRLQVANMSQGRTLYCTCSADGDSDYTFGSGTRLLVI.

About this clone: The genes and germline here are from mouse. The CDR3 sequence: CASSQRGGNEQYF. The sequenced part of the CDR3 DNA is TGTGCCAGCAGCCAACGGGGGGGGAAT. This chain uses TRBV5 with TRBJ2-7; 7 bases agree with TRBD2. The CDR3 is cut off 4 residues early in the read; its end comes from the germline J gene. This CDR3 spans 13 amino acids. Germline V gene lookup returns CDR1 LGHNA and CDR2 YNLKQL (reference sequence).

Of note for this clone: Germline and genes: mouse. The CDR3 end falls 4 residues outside the read, so it is completed with the germline J gene. This same CDR3 is encoded by further DNA sequences in the sample. This chain connects TRBV14 to TRBJ2-1; 8 bases align to TRBD1. Germline V lookup: CDR1 SGHDT, CDR2 FRDEAV. This CDR3 comprises 14 residues. V gave up 4 bases and J gave up 4 bases; unmatched junction bases: 4. The sequenced CDR3 bases are TGTGCCAGCAGTCTACAGGGGGGTTATGCT. Its translation: CASSLQGGYA. The CDR3 in full is CASSLQGGYAEQFF.

The sample holds a few counts of this clone. The genes are named according to mouse. The read halts 4 residues ahead of the CDR3 end, with the missing end drawn from the germline J gene. This chain links TRBV14 with TRBJ2-1; D might be TRBD1 (6 bases). From germline, CDR1 is SGHDT and CDR2 FRDEAV. This CDR3 has 13 residues. V gave up 6 bases and J gave up 1 base, with 8 bases separating them. This CDR3 reads CASKQGNYAEQFF. CDR3 DNA (partial): TGTGCCAGCAAACAGGGAAACTATGCT.

For this clone: Gene and germline names: mouse. Read data end 4 residues before the CDR3 end; the end is taken from the germline J gene. The chain recombines TRBV31 with TRBJ1-2, with 8 bases matching TRBD1. The junction had 3 bases not matched to a gene; V was cut back by 0 bases and J by 3 bases. The CDR3 is 14 residues long. Germline V gene data show CDR1 as GKSSPN and CDR2 as SITVG. The CDR3 bases that were read are TGTGCCTGGAGTCTATACAGGGGGGACTCC. Translation gives CAWSLYRGDS. The full-length CDR3 reads as CAWSLYRGDSDYTF.